This entry lists 11 T cell receptor beta chains sequenced from one sample in a study of shared clonotypes between healthy human individuals. The naive CD8 population came from CD45RO-negative cells selected for CCR7, without terminally differentiated effector memory CD45RA+ cells. Produced via immunoSEQ multiplex PCR; TCRdb's table is partial and in-frame only. The data contain about 700,000 clones, 92% of them singletons. Sample: naive CD8+ T cells sorted from blood. Receptors were obtained from a man aged 25-40 years in good health.

The chain uses TRBV29-1 and TRBJ2-7; D possibly corresponds to TRBD1 (5 bases). V was pared by 2 bases and J by 5 bases, with 19 bases between. This CDR3 has 15 residues. CDR1 and CDR2 (germline): SQVTM, ANQGSEA. The CDR3 coding sequence is TGCAGCGTTGAATGGGGTCAGGGCCCCGAGAACGAGCAGTACTTC. Residues: CSVEWGQGPENEQYF.

The chain is built from TRBV2 and TRBJ1-2; no reliable D call. This CDR3 is built from 12 residues. V lost 7 bases, J lost 6 bases, and 12 bases lay in between. Germline V gene data show CDR1 as SNHLY and CDR2 as FYNNEI. This CDR3 reads CASIGGLDGYTF. The CDR3 DNA sequence: TGTGCCAGCATAGGTGGGCTTGATGGCTACACCTTC.

This chain joins TRBV14 and TRBJ2-7; D may be TRBD1 or TRBD2 (5 bases each). Germline CDR1 SGHDN, CDR2 FVKESK. This CDR3 contains 16 residues. Trimming cost V 6 bases and J 2 bases, with 20 bases left between them. This CDR3 reads CASSRTRDGYPYEQYF. The CDR3 bases are TGTGCCAGCAGTCGAACCAGGGACGGTTATCCCTACGAGCAGTACTTC.

This clone came up once. V and J are TRBV6-6 and TRBJ2-7; D could derive from TRBD1 or TRBD2 (6 bases each). Germline V gene lookup returns CDR1 MNHNY and CDR2 SVGAGI (reference sequence). V was pared by 11 bases and J by 5 bases, with 13 bases between. This CDR3 has 11 residues. The CDR3 is CASEGGHEQYF. The CDR3 nucleotides are TGTGCCTCCGAGGGGGGACACGAGCAGTACTTC.

The sample holds one count of this clone. This chain uses TRBV4-3 with TRBJ2-2; 11 nucleotides match TRBD2. J gave up 3 bases and V 3 bases, and 6 bases lay outside the gene matches. Germline CDR1 LGHNA, CDR2 YSLEER. The CDR3 covers 17 residues. The CDR3 sequence: CASSQLGLAEDTGELFF. CDR3 bases: TGCGCCAGCAGCCAGCTGGGACTAGCGGAAGACACCGGGGAGCTGTTTTTT.

This clone was seen a single time. The V and J genes are TRBV6-1 and TRBJ2-7; possible D gene TRBD1, 5 bases. V was shortened by 3 bases and J by 6 bases, with 9 bases between the two germline ends. The CDR3 totals 12 residues. Germline V gene sequence: CDR1 MNHNS, CDR2 SASEGT. CDR3 amino acids: CASSDLGVEQYF. In nucleotides, the CDR3 is TGTGCCAGCAGTGATCTAGGGGTCGAGCAGTACTTC.

This clone appeared once. V is TRBV7-9 and J is TRBJ1-3; D remains ambiguous. The germline gives CDR1 SEHNR, CDR2 FQNEAQ (reference sequence). The CDR3 spans 10 residues. V lost 2 bases to trimming and J lost 7 bases, with 0 bases between them. For the CDR3, the DNA is TGTGCCAGCAGCTTAAACACCATATATTTT. Protein: CASSLNTIYF. Together with reference TRBV7-9 and TRBJ1-3, the CDR3 gives the full variable domain: DTGVSQNPRHKITKRGQNVTFRCDPISEHNRLYWYRQTLGQGPEFLTYFQNEAQLEKSRLLSDRFSAERPKGSFSTLEIQRTEQGDSAMYLCASSLNTIYFGEGSWLTVV.

The V gene is TRBV20-1, the J gene TRBJ2-1; D may match TRBD1 or TRBD2 (5 bases each). The CDR3 consists of 10 residues. V was cut by 5 bases and J by 8 bases, with 7 bases left in between. In germline, CDR1 is DFQATT, CDR2 SNEGSKA (reference sequence). As DNA, the CDR3 is TGCAGTGCTGGGGGTCATGAGCAGTTCTTC. Translating gives CSAGGHEQFF.

This chain joins TRBV29-1 and TRBJ2-2, with D unresolved. The CDR3 runs to 14 residues. Deletions cut 4 bases from V and 0 bases from J, with 9 bases between. Looked up from germline, CDR1 is SQVTM and CDR2 is ANQGSEA. The CDR3 DNA follows: TGCAGCGTTGGAATTGACTCGAACACCGGGGAGCTGTTTTTT. Translation gives CSVGIDSNTGELFF.

A word on this clone: The junction departs from germline at one end; a sequencing error may be responsible. The rearrangement uses TRBV7-7 and TRBJ2-3; the D gene is possibly TRBD2 (6 bases). CDR1 SSHAT and CDR2 FNYEAQ come from the germline V gene (reference sequence). The CDR3 is 16 amino acids. The CDR3, as DNA: TGTGCTAGCAGCCAAACCACTAGCTTGAGCACAGATACGCAGTATTTT. This translates into CASSQTTSLSTDTQYF.

The chain uses TRBV5-6 and TRBJ2-7; the D gene is possibly TRBD2 (6 bases). V gave up 4 bases and J gave up 2 bases, with 16 bases separating them. This CDR3 is 15 amino acids long. Looked up from germline, CDR1 is SGHDT and CDR2 is YYEEEE. The CDR3 region has the DNA TGTGCCAGCAGCGGGAGGAGGAAACACCCCTACGAGCAGTACTTC. It specifies CASSGRRKHPYEQYF.